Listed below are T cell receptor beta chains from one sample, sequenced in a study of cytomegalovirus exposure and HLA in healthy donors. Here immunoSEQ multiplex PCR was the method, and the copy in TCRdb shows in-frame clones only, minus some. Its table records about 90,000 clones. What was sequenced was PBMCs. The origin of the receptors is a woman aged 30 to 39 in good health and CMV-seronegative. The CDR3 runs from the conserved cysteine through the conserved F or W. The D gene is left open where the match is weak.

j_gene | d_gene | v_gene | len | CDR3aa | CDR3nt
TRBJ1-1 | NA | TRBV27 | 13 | CASSRLSGTEAFF | TGTGCCAGCAGTCGCCTCTCGGGCACTGAAGCTTTCTTT
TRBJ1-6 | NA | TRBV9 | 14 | CASSVSLQGSPLHF | TGTGCCAGCAGCGTGTCCCTACAGGGTTCACCCCTCCACTTT
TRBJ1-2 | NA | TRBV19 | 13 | CASRDTYNYGYTF | TGTGCCAGCCGGGACACTTACAACTATGGCTACACCTTC
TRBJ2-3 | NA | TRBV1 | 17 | CTSSQGASGLSTDTQYF | TGCACCAGCAGCCAAGGGGCTAGCGGGCTGAGCACAGATACGCAGTATTTT
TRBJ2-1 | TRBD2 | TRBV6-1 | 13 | CASGPAGPNEQFF | TGTGCCAGCGGTCCAGCGGGGCCCAATGAGCAGTTCTTC
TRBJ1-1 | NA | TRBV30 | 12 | CAWADLGTEAFF | TGTGCCTGGGCGGACTTGGGCACTGAAGCTTTCTTT
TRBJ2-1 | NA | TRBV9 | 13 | CASSVAGNNEQFF | TGTGCCAGCAGCGTAGCCGGGAACAATGAGCAGTTCTTC
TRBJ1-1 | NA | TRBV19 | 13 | CASSTNRDTEAFF | TGTGCCAGTAGTACGAACAGGGACACTGAAGCTTTCTTT
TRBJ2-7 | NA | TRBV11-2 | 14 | CASSPGQISYEQYF | TGTGCCAGCAGCCCCGGACAGATTTCCTACGAGCAGTACTTC
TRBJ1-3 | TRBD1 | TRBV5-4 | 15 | CASSQQGFSGNTIYF | TGTGCCAGCAGCCAACAGGGGTTTTCTGGAAACACCATATATTTT
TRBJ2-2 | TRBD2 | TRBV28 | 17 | CASEGGLAGVDTGELFF | TGTGCCAGCGAGGGGGGACTAGCGGGAGTGGACACCGGGGAGCTGTTTTTT
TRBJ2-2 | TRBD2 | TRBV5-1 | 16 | CASSGTAGGHVGELFF | TGCGCCAGCAGCGGAACGGCGGGGGGGCATGTCGGGGAGCTGTTTTTT
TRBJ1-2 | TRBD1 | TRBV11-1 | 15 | CASSFRDRDNYGYTF | TGTGCCAGCAGCTTCCGGGACAGGGATAACTATGGCTACACCTTC
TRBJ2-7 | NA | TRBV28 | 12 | CASSWGTNEQYF | TGTGCCAGCAGTTGGGGCACCAACGAGCAGTACTTC